This T cell receptor (beta chain) was profiled in a study of blood T cell repertoires in COVID-19. Study overall: Samples came from the United States, Italy and Spain, spanning acute and convalescent COVID-19. The analysed material was cDNA or gDNA that came from T cells, B-cell-depleted T cells, or PBMCs.

Original handling: Counts of nucleated cells, estimated from reference gene primer amplification, were obtained. The method was immunoSEQ multiplex PCR; TCRdb's version includes in-frame clones alone and lacks a portion of them. V, J and clone size derive from that table, while D and trimming were established from the DNA sequence. The sample lists around 190,000 clones, 70% to 90% occurring once. The germline CDR1 and CDR2 sequences are KGHSH and LQKENI. The CDR3 is 16 residues long. V lost 5 bases and J 7 bases, leaving 21 bases between the germline ends. This clonotype was obtained from a man aged 25-45 years with acute or convalescent COVID-19. The chain recombines TRBV18 with TRBJ1-5, with no clear D. The source material was peripheral blood. The CDR3 sequence: CASSDGGGQVPQPQHF. CDR3 in DNA: TGTGCCAGCTCAGACGGAGGAGGCCAGGTACCCCAGCCCCAGCATTTT.